This TCR beta chain was recovered during a study of T cell changes during pregnancy in multiple sclerosis. The protocol was immunoSEQ multiplex PCR, while the TCRdb copy is restricted to in-frame clones and leaves out a portion. The sample contains 70,000 or so clones, 91% of which appear only once. Deletions cut 3 bases from V and 1 base from J, with 6 bases between. The CDR3 loop spans 13 amino acids. CDR1 SGHTA and CDR2 FQGNSA come from the germline V gene. The J gene is TRBJ1-1, the V gene TRBV7-2; no clear D gene. Specimen: peripheral blood, collected in the third trimester of pregnancy. This receptor was obtained from a female donor in good health, enrolled as a control in a pregnancy study. The CDR3 is CASSFGGNTEAFF. CDR3 coding DNA: TGTGCCAGCAGCTTCGGCGGGAACACTGAAGCTTTCTTT.